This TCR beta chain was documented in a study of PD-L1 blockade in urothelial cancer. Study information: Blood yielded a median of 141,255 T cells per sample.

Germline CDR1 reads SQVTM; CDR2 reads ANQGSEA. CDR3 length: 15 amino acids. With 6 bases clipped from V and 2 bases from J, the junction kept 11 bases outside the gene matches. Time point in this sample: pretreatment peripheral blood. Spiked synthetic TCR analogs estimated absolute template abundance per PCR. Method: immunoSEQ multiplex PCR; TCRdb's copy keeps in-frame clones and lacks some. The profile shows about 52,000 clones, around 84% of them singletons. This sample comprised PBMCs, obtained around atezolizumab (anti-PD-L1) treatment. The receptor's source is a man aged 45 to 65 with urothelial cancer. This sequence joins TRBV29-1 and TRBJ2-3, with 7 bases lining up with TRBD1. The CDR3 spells CSVSGQVGFTDTQYF. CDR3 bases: TGCAGCGTGTCCGGACAGGTGGGATTCACAGATACGCAGTATTTT.